This T cell receptor beta chain derives from a study of T cells after yellow fever vaccination. Study-level findings and limits: Contamination by abundant bulk-population clonotypes could be present in FACS-sorted repertoires.

Per the germline V gene, CDR1 is SGDLS and CDR2 is YYNGEE. The CDR3 has 14 residues. V was clipped by 0 bases and J by 4 bases, with 11 bases between them. This clonotype was seen repeatedly, ten times or more. Its antigen is as yet unknown. A 5'RACE template-switching step, the method used to make TCR cDNA, added a universal primer site and UMIs. TCRdb used MiXCR to reprocess the 5' RACE reads, holding one entry per CDR3 protein. The repertoire includes some 670,000 distinct CDR3 sequences, roughly an eighth of them detected once, and just under 15% sits in the top ten. The sequencing used PBMCs, collected on the day of the yellow fever booster vaccination. The rearrangement joins TRBV9 to TRBJ2-7, with no clear D. This TCR came from a young man who received the YFV17D yellow fever vaccine. CDR3 in DNA: TGTGCCAGCAGCGTAGCGGAGAGTATGTACGAGCAGTACTTC. Its translation is CASSVAESMYEQYF.